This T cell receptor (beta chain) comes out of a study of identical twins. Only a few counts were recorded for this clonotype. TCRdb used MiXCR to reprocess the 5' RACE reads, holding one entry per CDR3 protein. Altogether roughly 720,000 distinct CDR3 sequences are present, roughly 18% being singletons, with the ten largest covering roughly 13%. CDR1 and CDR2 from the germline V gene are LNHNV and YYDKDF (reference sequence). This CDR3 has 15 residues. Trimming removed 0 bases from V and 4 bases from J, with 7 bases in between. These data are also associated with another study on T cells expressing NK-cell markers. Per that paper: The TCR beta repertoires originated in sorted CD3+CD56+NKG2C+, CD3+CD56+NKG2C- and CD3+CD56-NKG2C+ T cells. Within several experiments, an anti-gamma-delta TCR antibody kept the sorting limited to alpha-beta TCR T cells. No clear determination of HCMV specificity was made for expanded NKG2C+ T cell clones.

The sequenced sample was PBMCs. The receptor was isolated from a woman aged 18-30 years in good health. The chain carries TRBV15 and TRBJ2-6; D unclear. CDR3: CATSRDPLGANVLTF. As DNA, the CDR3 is TGTGCCACCAGCAGAGATCCACTAGGGGCCAACGTCCTGACTTTC.